The 15 T cell receptor beta chains in this list originate from one sample, sequenced in a study of spatial heterogeneity in lung cancer (dated by TCRdb to about 2019). Receptor libraries were prepared by 5' RACE. The sequencer listed for this sample is NextSeq 500. Starting from the raw public reads, TCRdb applied fastp trimming at Q25, assembled clones with MiXCR and retained in-frame beta chains. Here each entry gathers all rows of one CDR3 protein and keeps the most common genes and DNA. In this sample the table shows fewer than 15,000 distinct CDR3 sequences, 3.5% to 4.5% of which occur a single time. The top ten clones comprise around 45% of the sample. Per the publication, the time point label means: sample taken at primary tumor resection. TCR sequencing used whole RNA extracted from tumor and nontumor lung tissue, or from cryopreserved PBMC samples, without cell sorting. The sample in question was PBMCs, obtained at surgery. Source of these receptors: a male donor with early-stage non-small cell lung cancer.

This clonotype is medium-sized in the sample. The junction shows a germline mismatch at one end, possibly a read error. The library was designed around alpha chains, so this beta chain is a stray read whose abundance carries little weight. The chain carries TRBV2 and TRBJ2-1, with D perhaps being TRBD1 or TRBD2 (6 bases each). This CDR3 is 13 amino acids long. Germline CDR1 SNHLY, CDR2 FYNNEI. DNA for the CDR3: TGTGCCAGCAGCGGGACTCAGCGACAGGCCCCGATCTTC. As protein: CASSGTQRQAPIF.

This clonotype appeared many times. The library was built for alpha chains, so this beta chain is an off-target read and its size means little. The rearrangement links TRBV7-6 to TRBJ1-3; possibly TRBD1 for D (5 bases). V lost 5 bases, J lost 0 bases, and 17 bases lay in between. The CDR3 is 17 amino acids. Germline V gene sequence: CDR1 SGHVS, CDR2 FNYEAQ. The CDR3 here is CASSRFGQGNSGNTIYF. The CDR3 DNA follows: TGTGCCAGCAGCAGATTCGGGCAGGGAAACTCTGGAAACACCATATATTTT.

By share, this clonotype counts as large (0.1 to 1%). The junction differs from germline at one of its ends, possibly a read error. This beta chain came through as a stray read in a library set up for alpha chains, and its size says little. The V and J genes are TRBV7-7 and TRBJ2-2, with D perhaps being TRBD1 or TRBD2 (5 bases each). Germline CDR1 is SSHAT and CDR2 is FNYEAQ (reference sequence). The CDR3 runs to 14 residues. The CDR3 DNA reads TGTGCTAGCAGAAGGGACGACCTACCCGGGGAGCTGTTTTTT. Protein sequence: CASRRDDLPGELFF.

This clonotype was detected ten times or more. This beta chain represents an off-target read in a library built for alpha chains; its size is of limited meaning. The genes are TRBV6-1 and TRBJ1-5, with 7 bases lining up with TRBD1. V was pared by 9 bases and J by 0 bases, with 11 bases of the junction left unmatched. Per germline, CDR1 MNHNS and CDR2 SASEGT. The CDR3 covers 16 residues. CDR3 residues: CASDRQGLNSNQPQHF. CDR3 DNA sequence: TGTGCCAGTGACCGACAGGGACTAAATAGCAATCAGCCCCAGCATTTT.

This clonotype was picked up many times. Being off target in a library aimed at alpha chains, this beta chain has a size of little meaning. The chain joins TRBV3-1 to TRBJ2-3; 8 bases are a match to TRBD2. With 2 bases clipped from V and 3 bases from J, the junction kept 7 bases outside the gene matches. The CDR3 length is 16 residues. The germline V gene encodes CDR1 LGHDT and CDR2 YNNKEL (reference sequence). The CDR3 loop is CASSQTPGGGTDTQYF. The CDR3 DNA reads as TGTGCCAGCAGCCAAACCCCGGGAGGGGGAACAGATACGCAGTATTTT.

This clonotype was recorded many times. This beta chain appears as a stray read in a library generated for alpha chains; its size is not informative. The chain has TRBV12-3 or TRBV12-4 and TRBJ2-5; D remains ambiguous. V was pared by 4 bases and J by 10 bases, with 13 bases between. The CDR3 is 12 amino acids. In DNA, the CDR3 is TGTGCCAGCAGTTCCACTGACTGGCTCCAGTACTTC. Protein: CASSSTDWLQYF.

There are many counts of this clonotype. This beta chain is a stray sequence in a library constructed for alpha chains; its clone size is not meaningful. The chain links TRBV28 to TRBJ2-7, with TRBD2 as a possible D gene (7 bases). This CDR3 is 15 amino acids long. V lost 2 bases and J lost 3, with 14 bases in between. Germline-derived CDR1 and CDR2 are MDHEN and SYDVKM. Here the CDR3 DNA reads TGTGCCAGCAGTTTAGCAGAGGGGGGGAACTACGAGCAGTACTTC. Its protein product is CASSLAEGGNYEQYF.

This clonotype has a single count. The library was built for alpha chains, so this beta chain is an off-target read and its size means little. The rearrangement uses TRBV7-9 and TRBJ2-2; TRBD2 might be the D (5 bases). CDR3 size: 15 residues. Germline V gives CDR1 SEHNR, CDR2 FQNEAQ (reference sequence). The V end lost 3 bases, the J end lost 7 bases, and 15 bases lay between the germline ends. This CDR3 is CASSFRIGSGGELFF. CDR3 sequence (DNA): TGTGCCAGCAGCTTTAGGATCGGCAGCGGCGGGGAGCTGTTTTTT.

Ten or more counts support this clonotype. Because this beta chain is a stray read in a library intended to capture alpha chains, its abundance should not be given much weight. The rearrangement uses TRBV15 and TRBJ1-1, with unresolved D. Germline loops: CDR1 LNHNV, CDR2 YYDKDF (reference sequence). There are 15 residues in the CDR3. V was trimmed by 3 bases and J by 4 bases, leaving 15 bases between them. The CDR3 DNA is TGTGCCACCAGCAGCTTCGGACCCGCGGGCACTGAAGCTTTCTTT. This translates into CATSSFGPAGTEAFF.

This clonotype has only a few counts. Little can be read into the size of this beta chain, an off-target read in a library designed for alpha chains. The rearrangement uses TRBV27 and TRBJ2-5; the match to TRBD2 covers 13 bases. From germline, CDR1 is MNHEY and CDR2 SMNVEV (reference sequence). V shed 0 bases, J shed 0 bases, and the junction held 4 bases outside the gene matches. The CDR3 consists of 18 residues. CDR3 nucleotides: TGTGCCAGCAGTTTATCAACTAGCGGGAGGGGGTACCAAGAGACCCAGTACTTC. Protein: CASSLSTSGRGYQETQYF.

At least ten counts were recorded for this clonotype. This beta chain was picked up by a library intended for alpha chains and is off target, so its count carries little meaning. V is TRBV5-6 and J is TRBJ2-7; unclear D gene. With 1 base removed from V and 7 bases from J, the gap between germline ends came to 6 bases. Germline lookup yields CDR1 SGHDT and CDR2 YYEEEE. This CDR3 has 11 residues. The chain's CDR3 is CASSLYGEQYF. The CDR3 nucleotides are TGTGCCAGCAGCTTGTACGGGGAGCAGTACTTC.

This clonotype has a count of ten or more. For a library built for alpha chains, this beta chain is a stray read; little rests on its size. This chain joins TRBV19 and TRBJ2-1; the match to TRBD2 covers 14 bases. The CDR3 sequence is 17 residues long. Unmatched junction bases numbered 4, after V lost 3 bases and J lost 3 bases. Germline CDR1 reads LNHDA; CDR2 reads SQIVND (reference sequence). The CDR3 DNA reads as TGTGCCAGTAGTATTGGGACTAGCGGGAGCTTCTACAATGAGCAGTTCTTC. Residues: CASSIGTSGSFYNEQFF.

Many counts were recorded for this clonotype. Within a library made for alpha chains, this beta chain is off target, and its count is uninformative. The V and J genes are TRBV5-1 and TRBJ2-7; TRBD1 aligns across 11 bases. Germline-derived CDR1 and CDR2 are SGHRS and YFSETQ. This CDR3 has 16 residues. The V and J ends lost 2 bases and 5 bases, in that order; junction bases with no gene match: 9. CDR3: CASSFFGQGASDEQYF. The CDR3 nucleotides read TGCGCCAGCAGCTTCTTCGGACAGGGGGCTTCAGACGAGCAGTACTTC.

This clonotype was detected many times. Since it is a stray read in a library aimed at alpha chains, this beta chain has a size that is not meaningful. The rearrangement uses TRBV5-1 and TRBJ2-1; TRBD2 aligns across 10 bases. This CDR3 spans 16 amino acids. Germline V gene sequence: CDR1 SGHRS, CDR2 YFSETQ. The V and J ends lost 1 base and 3 bases, in that order; junction bases with no gene match: 4. CDR3 in amino acids: CASSLWTSGYYNEQFF. CDR3 sequence (DNA): TGCGCCAGCAGCTTGTGGACTAGCGGATACTACAATGAGCAGTTCTTC.

This clonotype was observed many times. A library prepared for alpha chains yielded this beta chain as an off-target read; its size is of little meaning. The V call is TRBV7-8, the J call TRBJ2-1; a possible D gene is TRBD2 (5 bases). Germline assignment: CDR1 SGHVS and CDR2 FQNEAQ. Deletions cut 5 bases from V and 0 bases from J, with 17 bases between. This CDR3 is 17 amino acids long. In nucleotides, the CDR3 is TGTGCCAGCAGCCGTCAATCGGACTTCTCCTCCTACAATGAGCAGTTCTTC. It translates to CASSRQSDFSSYNEQFF.